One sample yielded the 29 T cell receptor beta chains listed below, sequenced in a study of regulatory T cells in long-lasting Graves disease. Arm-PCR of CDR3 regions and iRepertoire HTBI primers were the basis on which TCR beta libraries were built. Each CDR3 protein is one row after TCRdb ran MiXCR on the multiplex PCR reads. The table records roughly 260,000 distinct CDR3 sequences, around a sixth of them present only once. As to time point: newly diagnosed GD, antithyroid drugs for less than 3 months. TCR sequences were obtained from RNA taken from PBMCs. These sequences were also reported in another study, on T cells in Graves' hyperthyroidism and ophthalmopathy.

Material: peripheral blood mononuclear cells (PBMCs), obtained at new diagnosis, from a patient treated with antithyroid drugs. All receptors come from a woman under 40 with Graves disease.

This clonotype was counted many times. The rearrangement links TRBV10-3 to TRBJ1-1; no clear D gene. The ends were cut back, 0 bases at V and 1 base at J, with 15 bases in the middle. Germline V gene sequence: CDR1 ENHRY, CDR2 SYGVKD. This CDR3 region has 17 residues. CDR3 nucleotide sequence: TGTGCCATCAGTGAGTCGTGGGCCGCCGAATCGAACACTGAAGCTTTCTTT. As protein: CAISESWAAESNTEAFF.

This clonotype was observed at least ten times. The CDR3 sequence is CASSLRQLSYEQYF. DNA for the CDR3: TGTGCCAGCAGCTTGCGACAACTCTCCTACGAGCAGTACTTC. This rearrangement joins TRBV5-5 to TRBJ2-7; D is uncertain. This CDR3 comprises 14 residues. Trimming stripped 1 base from V and 0 bases from J, with 8 bases between. Per germline, CDR1 SGHKS and CDR2 YYEKEE (reference sequence).

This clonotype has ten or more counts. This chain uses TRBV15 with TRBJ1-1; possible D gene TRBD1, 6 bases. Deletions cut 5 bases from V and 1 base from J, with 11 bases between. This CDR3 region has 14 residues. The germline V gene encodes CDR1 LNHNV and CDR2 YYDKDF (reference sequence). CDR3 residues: CATSGSQGNTEAFF. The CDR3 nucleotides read TGTGCCACCAGCGGCTCACAGGGGAACACTGAAGCTTTCTTT.

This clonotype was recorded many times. CDR3 bases: TGTGCCAGCAGCCTCGAATCAACAGGAGAAGCTTTCTTT. Translated: CASSLESTGEAFF. V and J are TRBV3-1 and TRBJ1-1, with D possibly being TRBD1 (5 bases). V lost 4 bases to trimming and J lost 8 bases, with 14 bases between them. This CDR3 comprises 13 residues. Germline CDR1 and CDR2: LGHDT and YNNKEL (reference sequence).

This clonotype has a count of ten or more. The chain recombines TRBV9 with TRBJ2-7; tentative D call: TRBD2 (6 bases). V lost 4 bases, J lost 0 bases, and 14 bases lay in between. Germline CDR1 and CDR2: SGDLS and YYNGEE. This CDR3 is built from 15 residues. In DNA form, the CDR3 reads TGTGCCAGCAGCCCCCGGGGGTCGAGCTCCTACGAGCAGTACTTC. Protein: CASSPRGSSSYEQYF.

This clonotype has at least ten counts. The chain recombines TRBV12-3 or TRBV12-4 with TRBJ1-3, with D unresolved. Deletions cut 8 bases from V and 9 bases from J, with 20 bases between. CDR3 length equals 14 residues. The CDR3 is CASDEIEDESTIYF. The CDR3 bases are TGTGCCAGCGATGAGATAGAGGACGAGTCCACCATATATTTT.

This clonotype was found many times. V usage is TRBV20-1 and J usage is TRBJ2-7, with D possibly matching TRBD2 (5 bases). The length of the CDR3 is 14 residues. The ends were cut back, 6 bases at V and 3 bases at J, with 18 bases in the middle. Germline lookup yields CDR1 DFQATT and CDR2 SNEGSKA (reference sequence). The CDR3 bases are TGCAGTGCCTCAAGTCGGGGAATTGGCTACGAGCAGTACTTC. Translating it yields CSASSRGIGYEQYF.

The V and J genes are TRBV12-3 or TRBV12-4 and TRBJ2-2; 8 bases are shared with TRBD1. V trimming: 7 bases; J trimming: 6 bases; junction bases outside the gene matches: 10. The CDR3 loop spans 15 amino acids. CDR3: CASTPQGEVPGELFF. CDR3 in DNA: TGTGCCAGCACCCCACAGGGGGAAGTTCCCGGGGAGCTGTTTTTT.

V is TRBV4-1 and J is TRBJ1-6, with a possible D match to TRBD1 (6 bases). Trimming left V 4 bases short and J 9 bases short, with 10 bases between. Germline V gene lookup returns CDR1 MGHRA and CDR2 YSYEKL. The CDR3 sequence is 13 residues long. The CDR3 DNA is TGCGCCAGCAGCCGGTTCAGGGGTTCACCCCTCCACTTT. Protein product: CASSRFRGSPLHF.

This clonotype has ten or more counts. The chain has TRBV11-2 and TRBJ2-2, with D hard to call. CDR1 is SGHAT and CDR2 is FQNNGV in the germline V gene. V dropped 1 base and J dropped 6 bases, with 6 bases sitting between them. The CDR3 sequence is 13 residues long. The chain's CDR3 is CASSLVVAGELFF. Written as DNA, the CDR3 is TGTGCCAGCAGCTTAGTAGTTGCCGGGGAGCTGTTTTTT.

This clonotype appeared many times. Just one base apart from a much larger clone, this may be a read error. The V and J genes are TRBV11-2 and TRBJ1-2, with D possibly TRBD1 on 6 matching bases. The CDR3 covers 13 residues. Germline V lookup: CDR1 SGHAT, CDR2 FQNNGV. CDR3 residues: CAGRPTGNYGYTF. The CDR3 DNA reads TGTGCCGGCAGGCCTACAGGGAACTATGGCTACACCTTC.

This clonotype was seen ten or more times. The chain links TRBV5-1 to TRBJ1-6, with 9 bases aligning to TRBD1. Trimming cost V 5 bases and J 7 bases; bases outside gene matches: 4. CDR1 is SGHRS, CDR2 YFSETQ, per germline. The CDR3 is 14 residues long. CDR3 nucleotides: TGCGCCAGCAGACGACAGGGGGAGAATTCACCCCTCCACTTT. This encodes CASRRQGENSPLHF. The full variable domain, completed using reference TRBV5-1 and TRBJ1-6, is KAGVTQTPRYLIKTRGQQVTLSCSPISGHRSVSWYQQTPGQGLQFLFEYFSETQRNKGNFPGRFSGRQFSNSRSEMNVSTLELGDSALYLCASRRQGENSPLHFGNGTRLTVT.

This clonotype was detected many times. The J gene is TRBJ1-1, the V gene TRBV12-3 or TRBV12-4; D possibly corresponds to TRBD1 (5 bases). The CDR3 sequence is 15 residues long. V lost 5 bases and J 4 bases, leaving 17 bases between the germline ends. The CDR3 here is CASSMSGRSGTEAFF. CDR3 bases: TGTGCCAGCAGTATGTCAGGGAGGTCGGGCACTGAAGCTTTCTTT.

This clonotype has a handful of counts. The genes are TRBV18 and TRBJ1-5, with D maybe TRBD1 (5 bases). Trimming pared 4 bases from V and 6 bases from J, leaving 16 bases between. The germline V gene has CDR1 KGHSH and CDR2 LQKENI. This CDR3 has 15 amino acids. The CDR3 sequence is CASSQDVQAGQPQHF. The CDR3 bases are TGTGCCAGCTCACAAGACGTACAGGCGGGTCAGCCCCAGCATTTT.

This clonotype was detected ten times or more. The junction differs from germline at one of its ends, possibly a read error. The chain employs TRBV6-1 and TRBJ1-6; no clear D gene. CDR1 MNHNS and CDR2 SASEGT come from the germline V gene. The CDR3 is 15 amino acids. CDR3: CASSEVGSGNSPLHF. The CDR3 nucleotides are TGTGCCAGCAGCGAAGTAGGGAGTGGTAATTCACCCCTCCACTTT.

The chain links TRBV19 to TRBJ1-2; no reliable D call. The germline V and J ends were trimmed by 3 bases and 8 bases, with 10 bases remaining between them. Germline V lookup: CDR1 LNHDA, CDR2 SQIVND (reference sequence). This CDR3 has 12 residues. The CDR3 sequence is CASSIVLGGYTF. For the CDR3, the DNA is TGTGCCAGTAGTATCGTCCTAGGCGGCTACACCTTC.

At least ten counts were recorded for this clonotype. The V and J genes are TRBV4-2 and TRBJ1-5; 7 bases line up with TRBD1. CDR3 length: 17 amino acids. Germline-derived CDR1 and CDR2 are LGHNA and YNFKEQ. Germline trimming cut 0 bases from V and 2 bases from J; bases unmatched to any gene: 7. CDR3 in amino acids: CASSQEQTGLGNQPQHF. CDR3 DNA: TGTGCCAGCAGCCAAGAACAGACAGGGCTGGGCAATCAGCCCCAGCATTTT.

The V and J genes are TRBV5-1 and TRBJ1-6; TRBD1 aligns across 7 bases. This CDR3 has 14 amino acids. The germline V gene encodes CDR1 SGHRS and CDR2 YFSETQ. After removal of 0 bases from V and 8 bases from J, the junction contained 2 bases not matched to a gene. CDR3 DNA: TGCGCCAGCAGCTTGGAAGGGGGCCATTCACCCCTCCACTTT. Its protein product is CASSLEGGHSPLHF.

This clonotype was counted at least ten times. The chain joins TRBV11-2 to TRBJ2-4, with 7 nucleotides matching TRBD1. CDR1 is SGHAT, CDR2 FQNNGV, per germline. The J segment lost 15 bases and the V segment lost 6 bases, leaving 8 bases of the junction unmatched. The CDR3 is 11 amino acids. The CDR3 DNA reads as TGTGCCAGCAGTTTGACAGACAGGGTGTACTTC. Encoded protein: CASSLTDRVYF.

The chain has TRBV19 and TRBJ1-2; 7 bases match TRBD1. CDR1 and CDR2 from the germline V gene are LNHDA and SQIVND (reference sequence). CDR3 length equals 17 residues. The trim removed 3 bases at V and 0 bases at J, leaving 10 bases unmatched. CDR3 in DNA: TGTGCCAGTAGTATCTTTGAGGGGGCGGCTTCTAACTATGGCTACACCTTC. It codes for CASSIFEGAASNYGYTF.

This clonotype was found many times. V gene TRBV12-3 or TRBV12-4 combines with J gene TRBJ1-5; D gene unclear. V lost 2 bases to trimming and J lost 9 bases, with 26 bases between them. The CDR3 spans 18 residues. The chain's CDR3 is CASSLYPTGEKGAWPQHF. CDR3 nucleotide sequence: TGTGCCAGCAGTTTATACCCGACGGGTGAAAAAGGTGCCTGGCCCCAGCATTTT.

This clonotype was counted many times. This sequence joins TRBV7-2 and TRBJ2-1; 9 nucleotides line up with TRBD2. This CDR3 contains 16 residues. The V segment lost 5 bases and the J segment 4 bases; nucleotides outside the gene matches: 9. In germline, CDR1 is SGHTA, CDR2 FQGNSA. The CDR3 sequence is CASSPRGGGGYNEQFF. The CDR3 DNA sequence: TGTGCCAGCAGCCCTCGTGGCGGGGGGGGGTACAATGAGCAGTTCTTC.

For the CDR3, the DNA is TGTGCCAGTGCCCGGGCCGCTAATTCACCCCTCCACTTT. As protein: CASARAANSPLHF. The chain links TRBV19 to TRBJ1-6; D is undetermined. The V and J ends lost 8 bases and 6 bases respectively, with 11 bases between them. CDR3 size: 13 residues. Germline values: CDR1 LNHDA, CDR2 SQIVND (reference sequence). Supplemented by reference TRBV19 and TRBJ1-6, the full variable domain reads DGGITQSPKYLFRKEGQNVTLSCEQNLNHDAMYWYRQDPGQGLRLIYYSQIVNDFQKGDIAEGYSVSREKKESFPLTVTSAQKNPTAFYLCASARAANSPLHFGNGTRLTVT.

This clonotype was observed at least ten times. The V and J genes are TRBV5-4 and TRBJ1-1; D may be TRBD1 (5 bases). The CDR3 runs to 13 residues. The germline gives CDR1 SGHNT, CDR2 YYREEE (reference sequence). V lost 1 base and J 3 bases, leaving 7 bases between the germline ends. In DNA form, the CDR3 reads TGTGCCAGCAGCTTGCGGGGGGACACTGAAGCTTTCTTT. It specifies CASSLRGDTEAFF.

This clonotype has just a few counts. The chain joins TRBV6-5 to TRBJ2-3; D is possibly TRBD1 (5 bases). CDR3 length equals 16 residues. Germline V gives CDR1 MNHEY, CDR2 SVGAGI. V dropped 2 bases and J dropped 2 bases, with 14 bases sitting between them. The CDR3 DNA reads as TGTGCCAGCAGTTACCTAAGGGGTAACCCCACAGATACGCAGTATTTT. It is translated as CASSYLRGNPTDTQYF.

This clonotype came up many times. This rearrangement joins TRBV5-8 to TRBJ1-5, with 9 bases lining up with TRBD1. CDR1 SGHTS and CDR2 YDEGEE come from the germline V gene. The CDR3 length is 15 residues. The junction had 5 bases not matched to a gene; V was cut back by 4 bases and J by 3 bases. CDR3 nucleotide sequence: TGTGCCAGCAGCCCGGGACAGGGCGTCAATCAGCCCCAGCATTTT. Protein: CASSPGQGVNQPQHF.

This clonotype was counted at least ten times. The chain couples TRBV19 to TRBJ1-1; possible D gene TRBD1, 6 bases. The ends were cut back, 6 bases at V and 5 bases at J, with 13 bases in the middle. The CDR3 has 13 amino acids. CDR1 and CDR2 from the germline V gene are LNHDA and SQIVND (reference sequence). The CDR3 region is CASRGRGITEAFF. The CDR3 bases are TGTGCCAGTAGAGGCAGGGGAATTACTGAAGCTTTCTTT.

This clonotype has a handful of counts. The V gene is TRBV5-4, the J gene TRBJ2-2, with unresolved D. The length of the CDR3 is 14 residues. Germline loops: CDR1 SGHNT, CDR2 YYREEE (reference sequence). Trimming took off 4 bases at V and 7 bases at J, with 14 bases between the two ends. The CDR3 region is CASSPGNSVGELFF. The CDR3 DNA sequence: TGTGCCAGCAGCCCAGGCAATAGTGTCGGGGAGCTGTTTTTT.

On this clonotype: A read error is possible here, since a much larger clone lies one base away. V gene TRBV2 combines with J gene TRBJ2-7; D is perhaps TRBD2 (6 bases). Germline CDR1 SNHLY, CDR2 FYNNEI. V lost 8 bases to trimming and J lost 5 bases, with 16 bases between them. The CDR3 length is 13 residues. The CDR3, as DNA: TGTGCCAGCGGTGCCGGGAGAGCAAACGAGCAGTACTTC. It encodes CASGAGRANEQYF.